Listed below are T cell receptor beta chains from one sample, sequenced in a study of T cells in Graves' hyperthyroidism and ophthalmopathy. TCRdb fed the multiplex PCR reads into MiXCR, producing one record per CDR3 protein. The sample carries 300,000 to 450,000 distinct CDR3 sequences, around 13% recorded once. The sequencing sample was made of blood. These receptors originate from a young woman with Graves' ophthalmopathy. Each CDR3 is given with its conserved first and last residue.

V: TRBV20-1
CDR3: CSARDGVFSMGLAQYF

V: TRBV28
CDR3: CASRAWGSNEQFF

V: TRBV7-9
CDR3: CASSYGTSGGSQTNEQFF

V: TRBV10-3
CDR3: CAITERGGNEQFF

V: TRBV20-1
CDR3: CSAARENTEAFF

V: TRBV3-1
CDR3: CASSQASGTGDSYEQYF

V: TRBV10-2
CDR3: CASSEGSPGNTIYF

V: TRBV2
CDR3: CASSDDITNYGYTF

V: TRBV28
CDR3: CASSETVPGHTEAFF

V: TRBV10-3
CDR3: CAISEEGLAGTLQETQYF

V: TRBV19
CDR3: CASSIDRGKTEAFF

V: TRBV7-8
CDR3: CASSLGANSNQPQHF

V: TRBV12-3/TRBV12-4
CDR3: CASSFQTGLETQYF

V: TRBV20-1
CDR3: CSVKAGRTDTQYF

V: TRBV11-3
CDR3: CASSFDLRQFF